These 24 T cell receptor beta chains share one sample of origin, sequenced in a study of cytomegalovirus exposure and HLA in healthy donors. With 60 Vbeta and 13 Jbeta primers, the PCR was carried out. Method: immunoSEQ multiplex PCR; TCRdb's copy keeps in-frame clones and lacks some. The sample includes 50,000 to 60,000 clones, 75% to 85% of them seen just once. The sequenced sample consisted of PBMCs. The receptors were sampled from a female donor in good health and CMV-seronegative.

The V and J genes are TRBV9 and TRBJ1-6; D remains ambiguous. The CDR3 runs 14 residues. Between the trimmed V and J ends, which lost 0 bases and 9 bases, there was a span of 10 bases. Germline assignment: CDR1 SGDLS and CDR2 YYNGEE. CDR3 residues: CASSVEVGGSPLHF. The CDR3 DNA reads TGTGCCAGCAGCGTAGAAGTTGGAGGTTCACCCCTCCACTTT.

The rearrangement links TRBV2 to TRBJ2-3, with 13 bases aligning to TRBD2. CDR3 length: 18 residues. CDR1 is SNHLY, CDR2 FYNNEI, per germline. V dropped 6 bases and J dropped 3; count of bases not matched to a gene: 12. CDR3 protein: CASRSGLAGVRGTDTQYF. CDR3 nucleotide sequence: TGTGCCAGCAGATCCGGACTAGCGGGGGTTCGGGGGACAGATACGCAGTATTTT.

Turning to this clone: The germline gene is not matched at one end of the junction; a read error may be the cause. The genes are TRBV7-9 and TRBJ2-4, with 8 positions matching TRBD1. CDR1 SEHNR and CDR2 FQNEAQ come from the germline V gene (reference sequence). The CDR3 extends over 12 amino acids. The CDR3 DNA sequence: TGTTCCAGCACTCAGGGGGCCGGCATTCAGTACTTC. Amino acids: CSSTQGAGIQYF.

The chain couples TRBV5-1 to TRBJ2-3, with TRBD2 matching over 9 bases. Germline V lookup: CDR1 SGHRS, CDR2 YFSETQ. The CDR3 has 14 amino acids. Trimming removed 6 bases from V and 6 bases from J; junction bases left unmatched: 8. The CDR3 sequence is CASTGGGGADTQYF. The CDR3, as DNA: TGCGCCAGCACCGGGGGCGGGGGGGCCGATACGCAGTATTTT. The full variable domain, with the rest looked up from reference TRBV5-1 and TRBJ2-3, is KAGVTQTPRYLIKTRGQQVTLSCSPISGHRSVSWYQQTPGQGLQFLFEYFSETQRNKGNFPGRFSGRQFSNSRSEMNVSTLELGDSALYLCASTGGGGADTQYFGPGTRLTVL.

The genes are TRBV5-1 and TRBJ2-5; D is possibly TRBD1 (7 bases). The germline V gene encodes CDR1 SGHRS and CDR2 YFSETQ. Trimming cost V 4 bases and J 4 bases, with 17 bases left between them. The length of the CDR3 is 15 residues. CDR3 coding DNA: TGCGCCAGCAGCGCAAAGTTCAGGGGGGCAGAGACCCAGTACTTC. It is translated as CASSAKFRGAETQYF.

V gene TRBV5-4 combines with J gene TRBJ1-1, with a tentative D call TRBD1 (5 bases). Germline CDR1 and CDR2: SGHNT and YYREEE (reference sequence). The CDR3 covers 15 residues. Trimming shortened V by 3 bases and J by 11 bases, and 23 bases separated the two germline ends. The CDR3: CASSSVEGVVGKAFF. The CDR3 region has the DNA TGTGCCAGCAGCTCCGTCGAAGGGGTCGTAGGAAAGGCTTTCTTT.

The gene calls are TRBV19 and TRBJ2-7; 7 nucleotides agree with TRBD1. Germline trimming cut 3 bases from V and 4 bases from J; bases unmatched to any gene: 6. The CDR3 is made up of 14 amino acids. Germline assignment: CDR1 LNHDA and CDR2 SQIVND (reference sequence). CDR3 DNA: TGTGCCAGTAGTATCTCCGGGACAGTTTACGAGCAGTACTTC. This codes for CASSISGTVYEQYF.

This rearrangement joins TRBV9 to TRBJ1-2, with 8 nucleotides matching TRBD1. The CDR3 runs 13 residues. Unmatched junction bases numbered 3, after V lost 4 bases and J lost 4 bases. The germline CDR1 and CDR2 sequences are SGDLS and YYNGEE. CDR3 residues: CASSQDRGYGYTF. The CDR3 bases are TGTGCCAGCAGCCAAGACAGGGGCTATGGCTACACCTTC.

This clone was seen a single time. The chain carries TRBV18 and TRBJ1-1; tentative D call: TRBD1 (6 bases). Germline assignment: CDR1 KGHSH and CDR2 LQKENI. The ends were cut back, 3 bases at V and 5 bases at J, with 16 bases in the middle. This CDR3 is built from 15 residues. CDR3 sequence reads: CASSPPQGGGTEAFF. DNA for the CDR3: TGTGCCAGCTCACCTCCCCAGGGAGGGGGAACTGAAGCTTTCTTT.

The chain carries TRBV25-1 and TRBJ2-1, with 8 bases that match TRBD1. This CDR3 comprises 15 residues. With V trimmed by 3 bases and J by 4 bases, 5 bases remained unmatched. CDR1 MGHDK and CDR2 SYGVNS come from the germline V gene. The CDR3 DNA reads TGTGCCAGCAGTGACCACGGACAGGGTTACAATGAGCAGTTCTTC. Its translation is CASSDHGQGYNEQFF. The variable domain in full, completed from reference TRBV25-1 and TRBJ2-1, reads EADIYQTPRYLVIGTGKKITLECSQTMGHDKMYWYQQDPGMELHLIHYSYGVNSTEKGDLSSESTVSRIRTEHFPLTLESARPSHTSQYLCASSDHGQGYNEQFFGPGTRLTVL.

Worth noting for this clone: The junction departs from the called germline gene at one end, perhaps through a read error. The chain is built from TRBV7-7 and TRBJ2-5; a possible D gene is TRBD2 (6 bases). CDR1 is SSHAT, CDR2 FNYEAQ, per germline (reference sequence). This CDR3 has 11 residues. CDR3 loop: CASSSGEVRHF. CDR3 nucleotide sequence: TGTGCTAGCAGCTCGGGGGAAGTGCGCCACTTC.

This clone was detected a few times. This sequence joins TRBV2 and TRBJ1-1; perhaps TRBD1 as D (5 bases). The CDR3 length is 13 residues. Per the germline V gene, CDR1 is SNHLY and CDR2 is FYNNEI. V lost 7 bases and J 7 bases, leaving 16 bases between the germline ends. This chain's CDR3 is CASTLELTVEAFF. The DNA of the CDR3 is TGTGCCAGCACCCTAGAACTGACAGTTGAAGCTTTCTTT. The full variable domain, with the rest looked up from reference TRBV2 and TRBJ1-1, is EPEVTQTPSHQVTQMGQEVILRCVPISNHLYFYWYRQILGQKVEFLVSFYNNEISEKSEIFDDQFSVERPDGSNFTLKIRSTKLEDSAMYFCASTLELTVEAFFGQGTRLTVV.

This clone was seen once. This sequence joins TRBV6-6 and TRBJ2-5, with 8 nucleotides matching TRBD2. The CDR3 is 16 residues long. Trimming cost V 2 bases and J 4 bases; bases outside gene matches: 9. Germline CDR1 and CDR2: MNHNY and SVGAGI (reference sequence). For the CDR3, the DNA is TGTGCCAGCAGTTACAGACGGGGGGGAGCAGGAGAGACCCAGTACTTC. This encodes CASSYRRGGAGETQYF.

The chain has TRBV7-8 and TRBJ2-7; 10 bases are shared with TRBD1. Trimming removed 5 bases from V and 4 bases from J; junction bases left unmatched: 11. The CDR3 is 16 residues long. Germline CDR1 reads SGHVS; CDR2 reads FQNEAQ. DNA of the CDR3: TGTGCCAGCAGCGTAAGGACAGGGGGAAGTATTTACGAGCAGTACTTC. Translating gives CASSVRTGGSIYEQYF.

This sequence joins TRBV6-5 and TRBJ2-5; TRBD2 agrees at 11 bases. The CDR3 covers 15 residues. V dropped 6 bases and J dropped 4; count of bases not matched to a gene: 7. Germline loops: CDR1 MNHEY, CDR2 SVGAGI. The CDR3 spells CASSRLAGKGETQYF. The CDR3 DNA is TGTGCCAGCAGCCGACTAGCGGGGAAGGGAGAGACCCAGTACTTC.

A single count supports this clone. The identical CDR3 is also encoded by other nucleotide sequences in the sample. The V call is TRBV11-2, the J call TRBJ1-4; D remains ambiguous. With 1 base removed from V and 5 bases from J, the gap between germline ends came to 5 bases. Per the germline V gene, CDR1 is SGHAT and CDR2 is FQNNGV. The CDR3 sequence is 13 residues long. The CDR3 sequence is CASSLVLNEKLFF. Written as DNA, the CDR3 is TGTGCCAGCAGCTTAGTATTGAATGAAAAACTGTTTTTT.

The V and J genes are TRBV6-1 and TRBJ1-5, with 7 bases that match TRBD1. Germline values: CDR1 MNHNS, CDR2 SASEGT. CDR3 length equals 15 residues. Unmatched junction bases numbered 9, after V lost 5 bases and J lost 5 bases. CDR3 nucleotide sequence: TGTGCCAGCAGTAGGACGGAGGGGGCCGATCAGCCCCAGCATTTT. As protein: CASSRTEGADQPQHF.

Details on this clone: The junction differs from germline at one of its ends, possibly a read error. This chain links TRBV29-1 with TRBJ2-1; unclear D gene. This CDR3 has 14 amino acids. Per germline, CDR1 SQVTM and CDR2 ANQGSEA. Here the CDR3 reads CSVEAISSYNEQFF. As DNA, the CDR3 is TGCAGCGTCGAAGCAATCAGCTCCTACAATGAGCAGTTCTTC.

In this sample, this clone turned up once. This chain links TRBV5-1 with TRBJ1-2, with TRBD1 matching 10 bases. The CDR3 has 16 residues. Trimming removed 5 bases from V and 8 bases from J; junction bases left unmatched: 15. The germline V gene encodes CDR1 SGHRS and CDR2 YFSETQ. The CDR3 DNA sequence: TGCGCCAGCAGGTTGACAGGGACAGGGGTGCTTAGCGGCTACACCTTC. It translates to CASRLTGTGVLSGYTF. Looking up the rest from reference TRBV5-1 and TRBJ1-2 gives the full variable domain: KAGVTQTPRYLIKTRGQQVTLSCSPISGHRSVSWYQQTPGQGLQFLFEYFSETQRNKGNFPGRFSGRQFSNSRSEMNVSTLELGDSALYLCASRLTGTGVLSGYTFGSGTRLTVV.

The J gene is TRBJ2-3, the V gene TRBV11-2; 9 bases match TRBD2. The germline CDR1 and CDR2 sequences are SGHAT and FQNNGV. CDR3 length: 19 amino acids. The V and J ends lost 6 bases and 0 bases, in that order; junction bases with no gene match: 16. Written as DNA, the CDR3 is TGTGCCAGCAGACGAAGGCCTAGCGGGGATATCCCTAGCACAGATACGCAGTATTTT. Amino acid sequence: CASRRRPSGDIPSTDTQYF.

CDR3 in DNA: TGTGCCAGTAGTACTCCCCGACAGGGCCCAGATACGCAGTATTTT. Translated: CASSTPRQGPDTQYF. The chain couples TRBV19 to TRBJ2-3; 7 nucleotides match TRBD1. Looked up from germline, CDR1 is LNHDA and CDR2 is SQIVND (reference sequence). The CDR3 totals 15 residues. Unmatched junction bases numbered 8, after V lost 4 bases and J lost 4 bases.

This sequence joins TRBV2 and TRBJ2-3; D is ambiguous. Germline lookup yields CDR1 SNHLY and CDR2 FYNNEI. Between the trimmed V and J ends, which lost 8 bases and 6 bases, there was a span of 12 bases. CDR3 length equals 12 residues. The CDR3 bases are TGTGCCAGCGCCCCGCCTCGGGATACGCAGTATTTT. This encodes CASAPPRDTQYF.

This clone was counted once. The chain joins TRBV28 to TRBJ1-6; 7 nucleotides agree with TRBD1. This CDR3 contains 18 residues. J was trimmed by 5 bases and V by 5 bases; bases with no gene match: 15. Looked up from germline, CDR1 is MDHEN and CDR2 is SYDVKM. CDR3 region: CASSIQGVKPGDNSPLHF. The CDR3 DNA reads TGTGCCAGCAGTATCCAGGGGGTGAAACCCGGGGATAATTCACCCCTCCACTTT. Full variable domain (remainder filled in from reference TRBV28 and TRBJ1-6): DVKVTQSSRYLVKRTGEKVFLECVQDMDHENMFWYRQDPGLGLRLIYFSYDVKMKEKGDIPEGYSVSREKKERFSLILESASTNQTSMYLCASSIQGVKPGDNSPLHFGNGTRLTVT.

The rearrangement joins TRBV4-1 to TRBJ1-2; 7 bases are shared with TRBD1. The CDR3 extends over 16 amino acids. Germline V gene lookup returns CDR1 MGHRA and CDR2 YSYEKL. V gave up 2 bases and J gave up 1 base; unmatched junction bases: 7. This CDR3 reads CASSQYPGQVNYGYTF. CDR3 sequence (DNA): TGCGCCAGCAGCCAATACCCCGGACAGGTTAACTATGGCTACACCTTC.